The TCR beta chain described here comes from a study of Graves' ophthalmopathy and Graves' hyperthyroidism. Study as a whole: Stable hyperthyroidism was defined by absence of ophthalmopathy within 18 months of follow-up.

V lost 6 bases to trimming and J lost 5 bases; unmatched junction nucleotides: 6. The CDR3 runs to 15 residues. Per germline, CDR1 SNHLY and CDR2 FYNNEI. Amplification targeted the TCR beta CDR3 regions, with RNA transcripts as the source material. RT-PCR in the first round used HTBI primers; a second-round multiplex PCR followed. TCRdb reprocessed the multiplex PCR reads via MiXCR and lists one record per CDR3 protein. Of about 1.2 million distinct CDR3 sequences detected, about 38% appear once; the ten largest clones hold around 10%. The TCR comes from an adult man with Graves' hyperthyroidism. V usage is TRBV2 and J usage is TRBJ1-5, with 11 bases matching TRBD1. The specimen was peripheral blood or thyroid tissue (not recorded which). CDR3 amino acids: CASRARDRGYQPQHF. CDR3 DNA: TGTGCCAGCAGGGCCCGGGACAGGGGGTATCAGCCCCAGCATTTT.